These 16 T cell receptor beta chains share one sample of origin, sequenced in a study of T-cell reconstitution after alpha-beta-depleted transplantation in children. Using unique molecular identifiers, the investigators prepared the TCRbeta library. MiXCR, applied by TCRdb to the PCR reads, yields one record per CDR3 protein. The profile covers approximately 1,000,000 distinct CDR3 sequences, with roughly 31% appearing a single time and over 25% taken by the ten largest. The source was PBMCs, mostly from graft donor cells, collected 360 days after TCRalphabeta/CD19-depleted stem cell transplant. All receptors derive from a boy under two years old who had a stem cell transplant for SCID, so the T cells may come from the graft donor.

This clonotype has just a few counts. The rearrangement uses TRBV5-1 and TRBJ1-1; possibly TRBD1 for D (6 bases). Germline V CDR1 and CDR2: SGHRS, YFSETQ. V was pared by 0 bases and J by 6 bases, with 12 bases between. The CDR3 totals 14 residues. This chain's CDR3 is CASSLAGQSAEAFF. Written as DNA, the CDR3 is TGCGCCAGCAGCTTGGCCGGACAGAGCGCTGAAGCTTTCTTT.

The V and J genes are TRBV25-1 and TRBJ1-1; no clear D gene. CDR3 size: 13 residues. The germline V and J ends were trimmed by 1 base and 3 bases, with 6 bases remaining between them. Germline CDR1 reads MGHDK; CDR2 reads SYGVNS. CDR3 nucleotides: TGTGCCAGCAGTGAATTTTGGGACACTGAAGCTTTCTTT. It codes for CASSEFWDTEAFF. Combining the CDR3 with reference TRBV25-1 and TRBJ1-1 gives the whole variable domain EADIYQTPRYLVIGTGKKITLECSQTMGHDKMYWYQQDPGMELHLIHYSYGVNSTEKGDLSSESTVSRIRTEHFPLTLESARPSHTSQYLCASSEFWDTEAFFGQGTRLTVV.

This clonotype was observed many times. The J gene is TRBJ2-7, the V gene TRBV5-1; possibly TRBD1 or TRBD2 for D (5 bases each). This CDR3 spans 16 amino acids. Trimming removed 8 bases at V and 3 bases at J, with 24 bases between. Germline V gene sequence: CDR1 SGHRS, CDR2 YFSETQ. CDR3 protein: CASSNPPRDQNYEQYF. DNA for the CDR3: TGCGCCAGTTCAAACCCCCCCCGGGACCAAAACTACGAGCAGTACTTC.

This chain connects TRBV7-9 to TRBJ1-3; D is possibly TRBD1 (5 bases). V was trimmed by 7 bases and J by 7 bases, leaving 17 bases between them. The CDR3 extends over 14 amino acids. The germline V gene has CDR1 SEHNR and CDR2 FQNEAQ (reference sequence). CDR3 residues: CASNWLGGGNTIYF. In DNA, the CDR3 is TGTGCCAGCAATTGGCTCGGGGGTGGCAACACCATATATTTT.

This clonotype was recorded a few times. CDR3 coding DNA: TGTGCCAGCAGCGCAGGGGGCTATGGCTACACCTTC. This sequence encodes CASSAGGYGYTF. This rearrangement joins TRBV11-2 to TRBJ1-2, with 7 bases matching TRBD1. CDR3 length equals 12 residues. Trimming at V came to 5 bases and at J to 4 bases, leaving 1 base not matched to a gene. Germline V lookup: CDR1 SGHAT, CDR2 FQNNGV. The full variable domain, completed using reference TRBV11-2 and TRBJ1-2, is EAGVAQSPRYKIIEKRQSVAFWCNPISGHATLYWYQQILGQGPKLLIQFQNNGVVDDSQLPKDRFSAERLKGVDSTLKIQPAKLEDSAVYLCASSAGGYGYTFGSGTRLTVV.

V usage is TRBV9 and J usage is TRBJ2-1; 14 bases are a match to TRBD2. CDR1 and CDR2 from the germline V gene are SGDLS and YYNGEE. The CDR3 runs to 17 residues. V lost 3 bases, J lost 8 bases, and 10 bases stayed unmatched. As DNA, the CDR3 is TGTGCCAGCAGCGGGGGACCGGGACTAGCGGGGGTGTATGAGCAGTTCTTC. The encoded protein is CASSGGPGLAGVYEQFF.

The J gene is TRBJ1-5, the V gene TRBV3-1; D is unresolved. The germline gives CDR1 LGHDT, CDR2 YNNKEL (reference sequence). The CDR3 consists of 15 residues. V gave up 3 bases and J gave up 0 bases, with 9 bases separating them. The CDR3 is CASSQNSNSNQPQHF. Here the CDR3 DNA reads TGTGCCAGCAGCCAGAACAGTAATAGCAATCAGCCCCAGCATTTT. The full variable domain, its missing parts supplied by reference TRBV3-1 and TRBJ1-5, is DTAVSQTPKYLVTQMGNDKSIKCEQNLGHDTMYWYKQDSKKFLKIMFSYNNKELIINETVPNRFSPKSPDKAHLNLHINSLELGDSAVYFCASSQNSNSNQPQHFGDGTRLSIL.

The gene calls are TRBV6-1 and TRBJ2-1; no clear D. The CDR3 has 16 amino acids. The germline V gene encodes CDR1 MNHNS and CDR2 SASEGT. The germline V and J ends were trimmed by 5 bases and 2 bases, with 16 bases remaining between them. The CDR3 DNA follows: TGTGCCAGCAGTACCCGGCTCCGATCAACCTACAATGAGCAGTTCTTC. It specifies CASSTRLRSTYNEQFF.

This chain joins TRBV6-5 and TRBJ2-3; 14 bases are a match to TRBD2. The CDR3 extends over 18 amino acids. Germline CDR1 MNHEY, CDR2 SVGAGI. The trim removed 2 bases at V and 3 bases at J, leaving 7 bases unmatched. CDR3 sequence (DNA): TGTGCCAGCAGTTACGAAGGACTAGCGGGGGGTTTGACAGATACGCAGTATTTT. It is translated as CASSYEGLAGGLTDTQYF.

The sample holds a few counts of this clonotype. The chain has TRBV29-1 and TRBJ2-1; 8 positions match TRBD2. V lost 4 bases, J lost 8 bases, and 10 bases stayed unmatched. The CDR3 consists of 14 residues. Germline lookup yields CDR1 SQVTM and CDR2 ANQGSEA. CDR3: CSVVGLAGPHEQFF. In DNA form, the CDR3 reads TGCAGCGTTGTAGGGCTAGCGGGTCCTCATGAGCAGTTCTTC.

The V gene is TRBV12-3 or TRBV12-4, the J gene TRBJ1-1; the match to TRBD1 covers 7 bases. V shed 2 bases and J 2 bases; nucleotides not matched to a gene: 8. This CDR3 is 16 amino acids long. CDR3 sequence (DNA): TGTGCCAGCAGTTTATGGGGCGGGACAGACAACACTGAAGCTTTCTTT. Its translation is CASSLWGGTDNTEAFF.

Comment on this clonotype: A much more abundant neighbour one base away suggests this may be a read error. The CDR3 sequence is CASSPRLAAYEQYF. CDR3 nucleotides: TGTGCCAGCAGCCCCCGACTAGCGGCCTACGAGCAGTACTTC. The J gene is TRBJ2-7, the V gene TRBV7-2, with 9 bases lining up with TRBD2. Unmatched junction bases numbered 4, after V lost 5 bases and J lost 2 bases. Germline values: CDR1 SGHTA, CDR2 FQGNSA. CDR3 size: 14 residues.

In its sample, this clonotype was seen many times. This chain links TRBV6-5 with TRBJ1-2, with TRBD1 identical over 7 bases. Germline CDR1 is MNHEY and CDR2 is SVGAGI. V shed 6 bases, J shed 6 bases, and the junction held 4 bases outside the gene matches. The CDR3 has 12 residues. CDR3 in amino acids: CASSAQGHGYTF. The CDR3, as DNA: TGTGCCAGCAGCGCACAGGGGCATGGCTACACCTTC.

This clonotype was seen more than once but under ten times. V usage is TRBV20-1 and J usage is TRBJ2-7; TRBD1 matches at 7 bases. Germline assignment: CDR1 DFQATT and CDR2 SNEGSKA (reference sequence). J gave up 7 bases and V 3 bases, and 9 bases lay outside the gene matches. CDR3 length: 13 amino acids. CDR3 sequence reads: CSASRQGVGEQYF. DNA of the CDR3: TGCAGTGCTAGTAGACAGGGCGTCGGAGAGCAGTACTTC.

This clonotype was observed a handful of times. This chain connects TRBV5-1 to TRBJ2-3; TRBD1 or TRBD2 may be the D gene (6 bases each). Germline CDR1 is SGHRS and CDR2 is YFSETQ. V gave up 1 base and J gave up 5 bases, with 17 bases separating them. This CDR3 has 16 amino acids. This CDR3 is CASSLLLGGGGDTQYF. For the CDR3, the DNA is TGCGCCAGCAGCTTGTTATTGGGGGGCGGTGGAGATACGCAGTATTTT.

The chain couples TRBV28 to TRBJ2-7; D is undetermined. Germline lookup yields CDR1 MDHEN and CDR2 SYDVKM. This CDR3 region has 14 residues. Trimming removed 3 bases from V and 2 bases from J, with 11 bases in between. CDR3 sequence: CASSFMTTTYEQYF. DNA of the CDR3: TGTGCCAGCAGTTTCATGACAACCACCTACGAGCAGTACTTC.